This T cell receptor beta chain derives from a study of siplizumab effects on memory and regulatory T cells. The data were produced by immunoSEQ multiplex PCR, yet TCRdb's version contains in-frame clones alone and is incomplete. The repertoire has over 60,000 clones, roughly nine tenths of them found once; the top ten carry around 28%. The CDR3 has 15 amino acids. V was cut by 1 base and J by 4 bases, with 14 bases left in between. Germline V CDR1 and CDR2: SGHNT, YYREEE (reference sequence). This TCR was sampled from a human donor in good health. Source material: CD8+ T cells sorted from blood. J is TRBJ1-1 and V is TRBV5-4, with D uncertain. The CDR3 region is CASSLPMGQPTEAFF. The CDR3 nucleotides read TGTGCCAGCAGCTTGCCTATGGGTCAACCCACTGAAGCTTTCTTT. The full variable domain, rest sourced from reference TRBV5-4 and TRBJ1-1, is ETGVTQSPTHLIKTRGQQVTLRCSSQSGHNTVSWYQQALGQGPQFIFQYYREEENGRGNFPPRFSGLQFPNYSSELNVNALELDDSALYLCASSLPMGQPTEAFFGQGTRLTVV.